The 10 T cell receptor beta chains below all came from one sample that was sequenced in a study of blood T cells in healthy people across ages. The second PCR ran about 6 to 12 cycles with a sample-barcoded 5' primer and J-beta primers. TCRdb ran MiXCR on the 5' RACE reads and lists one entry per CDR3 protein. The data contain some 1,800,000 distinct CDR3 sequences, around 40% of them seen just once; the ten biggest clones take up more than 20%. The sample was blood. The source is a human donor in good health.

This chain links TRBV29-1 with TRBJ1-4; D gene unclear. Trimming took 4 bases from V and 0 from J, leaving 3 bases between them. The germline V gene encodes CDR1 SQVTM and CDR2 ANQGSEA. The CDR3 totals 12 residues. CDR3: CSVVATNEKLFF. The CDR3 region has the DNA TGCAGCGTTGTTGCAACTAATGAAAAACTGTTTTTT.

V usage is TRBV7-2 and J usage is TRBJ2-3; D gene ambiguous. With 2 bases removed from V and 6 bases from J, the gap between germline ends came to 12 bases. The CDR3 sequence is 14 residues long. Germline V lookup: CDR1 SGHTA, CDR2 FQGNSA. CDR3 in amino acids: CASSLSAARDTQYF. CDR3 in DNA: TGTGCCAGCAGCTTATCCGCGGCTCGGGATACGCAGTATTTT.

The table lists this clonotype with a few counts. V and J are TRBV20-1 and TRBJ2-1, with D perhaps matching TRBD1 (6 bases). Germline V gene sequence: CDR1 DFQATT, CDR2 SNEGSKA (reference sequence). V was trimmed by 0 bases and J by 4 bases, leaving 16 bases between them. This CDR3 is built from 16 residues. This CDR3 reads CSARDLRGTNYNEQFF. CDR3 DNA sequence: TGCAGTGCTAGAGATCTTAGGGGGACCAATTACAATGAGCAGTTCTTC.

The rearrangement uses TRBV11-2 and TRBJ1-3; no clear D. The CDR3 runs to 14 residues. CDR1 and CDR2 from the germline V gene are SGHAT and FQNNGV. Trimming stripped 5 bases from V and 3 bases from J, with 11 bases between. DNA for the CDR3: TGTGCCAGCAGCCTTTTCAGTGTTGGAAACACCATATATTTT. Protein sequence: CASSLFSVGNTIYF.

This rearrangement joins TRBV5-1 to TRBJ2-3; 10 bases map to TRBD2. The J segment lost 4 bases and the V segment lost 0 bases, leaving 8 bases of the junction unmatched. From germline, CDR1 is SGHRS and CDR2 YFSETQ. The CDR3 contains 17 residues. The CDR3 DNA reads TGCGCCAGCAGCTTGGGCCCCCGTAGCGGGGGGTCAGATACGCAGTATTTT. The encoded protein is CASSLGPRSGGSDTQYF.

The rearrangement links TRBV28 to TRBJ2-1; 14 bases are a match to TRBD2. The CDR3 is 17 amino acids. Trimming removed 6 bases from V and 7 bases from J; junction bases left unmatched: 11. CDR1 is MDHEN, CDR2 SYDVKM, per germline. CDR3 in DNA: TGTGCCAGCAGCCAACGACTAGCGGGGGGGCCGAAAAATGAGCAGTTCTTC. Encoded protein: CASSQRLAGGPKNEQFF.

The chain combines TRBV30 with TRBJ1-6; TRBD1 agrees at 9 bases. The CDR3 has 13 residues. Trimming took 8 bases from V and 10 from J; bases not matched to a gene: 9. Germline lookup yields CDR1 GTSNPN and CDR2 SVGIG (reference sequence). The CDR3 is CASQTGGRSPLHF. The CDR3 DNA reads TGTGCCAGCCAGACAGGGGGGCGGTCACCCCTCCACTTT.

V gene TRBV29-1 combines with J gene TRBJ2-3; D is possibly TRBD1 (5 bases). Per germline, CDR1 SQVTM and CDR2 ANQGSEA. This CDR3 is 14 amino acids long. Trimming shortened V by 1 base and J by 1 base, and 9 bases separated the two germline ends. CDR3 loop: CSVEADIGTDTQYF. The CDR3 DNA is TGCAGCGTTGAAGCGGACATCGGCACAGATACGCAGTATTTT.

The rearrangement joins TRBV27 to TRBJ1-4, with 10 bases matching TRBD1. Unmatched junction bases numbered 10, after V lost 6 bases and J lost 6 bases. The germline V gene has CDR1 MNHEY and CDR2 SMNVEV (reference sequence). The CDR3 runs 16 residues. CDR3 bases: TGTGCCAGCAGCCGCGGACAGGGGGAACCATATGAAAAACTGTTTTTT. Translation: CASSRGQGEPYEKLFF.

The chain uses TRBV5-6 and TRBJ1-1; unclear D gene. V was shortened by 3 bases and J by 1 base, with 13 bases between the two germline ends. Germline-derived CDR1 and CDR2 are SGHDT and YYEEEE. The CDR3 runs 15 residues. This chain's CDR3 is CASSSTGEGNTEAFF. The CDR3 nucleotides are TGTGCCAGCAGCTCGACGGGTGAGGGGAACACTGAAGCTTTCTTT.